Shown below are 8 T cell receptor beta chains from a single sample sequenced in a study of blood T cell repertoires in COVID-19 (dated by TCRdb to 2019 to 2021). Receptor amplification or capture employed the immunoSEQ multiplex PCR assay. Held by TCRdb, this immuneACCESS table contains in-frame sequences only and omits some clones. Under half of the omission traces to an unresolved V gene where checked; the cause of the rest is unknown. The sample yields a few hundred thousand clones; around 85% were counted once. The ten largest clones represent more than 3% of the sample. Sequencing was performed on peripheral blood. The receptors derive from a young woman with acute or convalescent COVID-19.

This chain's CDR3 is CASSQGPAGEVGELFF. The CDR3 DNA follows: TGCGCCAGCAGCCAAGGTCCGGCGGGGGAGGTCGGGGAGCTGTTTTTT. The rearrangement joins TRBV4-1 to TRBJ2-2; the match to TRBD2 covers 7 bases. This CDR3 contains 16 residues. Germline trimming cut 1 base from V and 7 bases from J; bases unmatched to any gene: 9. The germline CDR1 and CDR2 sequences are MGHRA and YSYEKL.

This clone was detected once. The gene calls are TRBV5-1 and TRBJ2-7, with a weak D call TRBD2 (6 bases). Germline V CDR1 and CDR2: SGHRS, YFSETQ. Trimming left V 1 base short and J 0 bases short, with 11 bases between. The CDR3 consists of 15 residues. The DNA for the CDR3 is TGCGCCAGCAGCTTGAACGGGGACTTCTCCTACGAGCAGTACTTC. Its protein product is CASSLNGDFSYEQYF. The full variable domain, completed using reference TRBV5-1 and TRBJ2-7, is KAGVTQTPRYLIKTRGQQVTLSCSPISGHRSVSWYQQTPGQGLQFLFEYFSETQRNKGNFPGRFSGRQFSNSRSEMNVSTLELGDSALYLCASSLNGDFSYEQYFGPGTRLTVT.

The gene calls are TRBV9 and TRBJ2-5; 8 nucleotides agree with TRBD2. The V gene's germline CDR1 is SGDLS and CDR2 YYNGEE. V trimming: 5 bases; J trimming: 3 bases; junction bases outside the gene matches: 6. The CDR3 covers 14 residues. The CDR3 is CASRNSGLEETQYF. The CDR3 region has the DNA TGTGCCAGCAGGAACTCGGGACTAGAAGAGACCCAGTACTTC.

V is TRBV2 and J is TRBJ2-3; D perhaps matches TRBD2 (5 bases). The CDR3 has 12 residues. V lost 8 bases, J lost 3 bases, and 9 bases lay in between. The germline gives CDR1 SNHLY, CDR2 FYNNEI. The CDR3 sequence: CASGTRTDTQYF. The CDR3 coding sequence is TGTGCCAGCGGTACTAGGACAGATACGCAGTATTTT. The full variable domain, its missing parts supplied by reference TRBV2 and TRBJ2-3, is EPEVTQTPSHQVTQMGQEVILRCVPISNHLYFYWYRQILGQKVEFLVSFYNNEISEKSEIFDDQFSVERPDGSNFTLKIRSTKLEDSAMYFCASGTRTDTQYFGPGTRLTVL.

V gene TRBV24-1 combines with J gene TRBJ2-5, with 9 bases that match TRBD2. The CDR3 consists of 16 residues. The germline V gene has CDR1 KGHDR and CDR2 SFDVKD. V lost 2 bases and J lost 6; bases outside the gene matches: 9. The CDR3 here is CATSDSRGLAGKTQYF. DNA for the CDR3: TGTGCCACCAGTGATTCCCGAGGGCTAGCGGGGAAGACCCAGTACTTC.

The chain uses TRBV7-8 and TRBJ1-2, with unresolved D. V gave up 6 bases and J gave up 11 bases, with 22 bases separating them. Looked up from germline, CDR1 is SGHVS and CDR2 is FQNEAQ. The CDR3 has 14 amino acids. CDR3 nucleotide sequence: TGTGCCAGCAGTAGACGGATTTCCTATGGAGGGTACACCTTC. Protein product: CASSRRISYGGYTF.

The gene calls are TRBV27 and TRBJ2-7; tentatively, D is TRBD1 (5 bases). The CDR3 extends over 15 amino acids. CDR1 and CDR2 (germline): MNHEY, SMNVEV (reference sequence). V lost 5 bases and J lost 0, with 14 bases in between. The CDR3 region is CASSLGSDSSYEQYF. Here the CDR3 DNA reads TGTGCCAGCAGTCTAGGATCAGACAGCTCCTACGAGCAGTACTTC.

The gene calls are TRBV3-1 (or the pseudogene TRBV3-2) and TRBJ1-2; no firm D call. Germline V gene data show CDR1 as LGHDT and CDR2 as YNNKEL (reference sequence). V lost 0 bases, J lost 0 bases, and 20 bases lay in between. The CDR3 runs to 19 residues. The CDR3 nucleotides read TGTGCCAGCAGCCAAGATGAAGGAACCCCCGCCGCGGCTAACTATGGCTACACCTTC. Protein: CASSQDEGTPAAANYGYTF.